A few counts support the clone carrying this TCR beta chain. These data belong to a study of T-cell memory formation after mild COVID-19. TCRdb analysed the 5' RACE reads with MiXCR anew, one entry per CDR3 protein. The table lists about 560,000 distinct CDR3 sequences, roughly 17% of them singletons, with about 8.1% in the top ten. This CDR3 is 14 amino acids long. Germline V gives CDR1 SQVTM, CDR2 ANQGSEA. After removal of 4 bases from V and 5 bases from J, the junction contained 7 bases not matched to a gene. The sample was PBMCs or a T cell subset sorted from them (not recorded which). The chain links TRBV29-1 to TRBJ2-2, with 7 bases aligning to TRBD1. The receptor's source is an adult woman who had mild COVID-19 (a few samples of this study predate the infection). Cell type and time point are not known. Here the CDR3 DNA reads TGCAGCGTTGGAGGGGACAGAAGTACCGGGGAGCTGTTTTTT. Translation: CSVGGDRSTGELFF.